Listed below are T cell receptor beta chains from one sample, sequenced in a study of spatial heterogeneity in lung cancer. TCRdb fed the 5' RACE reads into MiXCR, producing one record per CDR3 protein. In the table there are about 26,000 distinct CDR3 sequences, 9.5% to 15% of which are singletons. The material was PBMCs, obtained at surgery. Receptor source: a female donor with early-stage non-small cell lung cancer. Both conserved end residues are part of each CDR3. Fields, in order: CDR3 length, V gene, J gene, CDR3 protein.

len: 13
v_gene: TRBV29-1
j_gene: TRBJ2-4
CDR3aa: CSVVRYRGNIQYF

len: 14
v_gene: TRBV6-5
j_gene: TRBJ2-5
CDR3aa: CASSYTGFQETQYF

len: 15
v_gene: TRBV20-1
j_gene: TRBJ1-4
CDR3aa: CSVQRGGSKDEKLFF

len: 14
v_gene: TRBV6-2/TRBV6-3
j_gene: TRBJ1-5
CDR3aa: CASRGQLLYQPQHF

len: 13
v_gene: TRBV29-1
j_gene: TRBJ2-2
CDR3aa: CSAQRGDTGELFF

len: 17
v_gene: TRBV7-3
j_gene: TRBJ2-1
CDR3aa: CASSLMAGPTTGGEQFF

len: 15
v_gene: TRBV7-4
j_gene: TRBJ2-3
CDR3aa: CASSFSELSTDTQYF

len: 15
v_gene: TRBV20-1
j_gene: TRBJ2-7
CDR3aa: CSATTGSGRAYEQYF

len: 13
v_gene: TRBV24-1
j_gene: TRBJ2-3
CDR3aa: CATSDLSTDTQYF

len: 15
v_gene: TRBV2
j_gene: TRBJ1-5
CDR3aa: CASSPGTGKDQPQHF

len: 14
v_gene: TRBV12-3/TRBV12-4
j_gene: TRBJ1-4
CDR3aa: CASSLRQENEKLFF

len: 16
v_gene: TRBV4-3
j_gene: TRBJ2-1
CDR3aa: CASSQGQGLAEIEQFF

len: 15
v_gene: TRBV24-1
j_gene: TRBJ2-1
CDR3aa: CATSDSVVEVHEQFF

len: 15
v_gene: TRBV28
j_gene: TRBJ2-3
CDR3aa: CASSPSPLSTDTQYF

len: 15
v_gene: TRBV6-2/TRBV6-3
j_gene: TRBJ1-5
CDR3aa: CASTQQGQGGQPQHF

len: 15
v_gene: TRBV20-1
j_gene: TRBJ2-1
CDR3aa: CSARDHTPTYNEQFF

len: 12
v_gene: TRBV5-1
j_gene: TRBJ2-2
CDR3aa: CASSFRAGELFF

len: 17
v_gene: TRBV6-2/TRBV6-3
j_gene: TRBJ2-6
CDR3aa: CASNPANRGSGANVLTF

len: 17
v_gene: TRBV18
j_gene: TRBJ1-4
CDR3aa: CASSPPAGQATNEKLFF

len: 15
v_gene: TRBV20-1
j_gene: TRBJ2-5
CDR3aa: CSASSGRDPQETQYF

len: 15
v_gene: TRBV18
j_gene: TRBJ2-2
CDR3aa: CASSQQQGITGELFF

len: 16
v_gene: TRBV6-2/TRBV6-3
j_gene: TRBJ2-7
CDR3aa: CASTGAAGGLDYEQYF

len: 13
v_gene: TRBV29-1
j_gene: TRBJ2-5
CDR3aa: CSVGAGIQETQYF

len: 14
v_gene: TRBV29-1
j_gene: TRBJ2-5
CDR3aa: CSVLKTGGWETQYF

len: 15
v_gene: TRBV28
j_gene: TRBJ1-5
CDR3aa: CASSLVRNSNQPQHF

len: 11
v_gene: TRBV23-1
j_gene: TRBJ2-2
CDR3aa: CATHGVGELFF

len: 15
v_gene: TRBV4-1
j_gene: TRBJ2-1
CDR3aa: CASSQDRRDLGEQFF

len: 15
v_gene: TRBV6-2/TRBV6-3
j_gene: TRBJ2-1
CDR3aa: CASSPAGEGYNEQFF

len: 17
v_gene: TRBV3-1
j_gene: TRBJ1-6
CDR3aa: CACSQTGASSYNSPLHF

len: 17
v_gene: TRBV4-1
j_gene: TRBJ2-1
CDR3aa: CASSNTGTSGVYNEQFF

len: 15
v_gene: TRBV10-3
j_gene: TRBJ1-4
CDR3aa: CAISRTGATNEKLFF

len: 14
v_gene: TRBV20-1
j_gene: TRBJ1-2
CDR3aa: CSARDPRVNYGYTF

len: 13
v_gene: TRBV12-3/TRBV12-4
j_gene: TRBJ1-4
CDR3aa: CASSSGINEKLFF

len: 14
v_gene: TRBV6-5
j_gene: TRBJ2-3
CDR3aa: CASSYGTGTDTQYF

len: 14
v_gene: TRBV2
j_gene: TRBJ1-2
CDR3aa: CASSDRVGTYGYTF

len: 15
v_gene: TRBV3-1
j_gene: TRBJ2-7
CDR3aa: CASSLTAGVGYEQYF

len: 16
v_gene: TRBV6-2/TRBV6-3
j_gene: TRBJ2-5
CDR3aa: CASATSGTIHQETQYF

len: 13
v_gene: TRBV12-3/TRBV12-4
j_gene: TRBJ1-6
CDR3aa: CASSGQFNSPLHF

len: 17
v_gene: TRBV10-3
j_gene: TRBJ2-1
CDR3aa: CAISGKVGHLSYNEQFF

len: 16
v_gene: TRBV20-1
j_gene: TRBJ2-5
CDR3aa: CSARDLTGTSLETQYF

len: 12
v_gene: TRBV24-1
j_gene: TRBJ1-1
CDR3aa: CATSESGAEAFF

len: 13
v_gene: TRBV5-4
j_gene: TRBJ2-2
CDR3aa: CASSPGASGELFF

len: 13
v_gene: TRBV5-4
j_gene: TRBJ2-5
CDR3aa: CASSFRGEETQYF

len: 15
v_gene: TRBV12-3/TRBV12-4
j_gene: TRBJ2-5
CDR3aa: CASSLGLAGRETQYF

len: 15
v_gene: TRBV7-3
j_gene: TRBJ2-2
CDR3aa: CASSLINSNTGELFF

len: 13
v_gene: TRBV28
j_gene: TRBJ1-5
CDR3aa: CASSLVSNQPQHF